This T cell receptor (beta chain) was identified in a study of CD8+CD57+ T cells in acquired aplastic anemia. This clonotype was detected many times. Its antigen is unidentified. The study, taken as a whole, reports: Overlap between patients and controls comprised roughly 28 CD8+ CDR3 sequences.

CDR3 length: 15 amino acids. V lost 3 bases, J lost 9 bases, and 15 bases lay in between. Germline assignment: CDR1 SGHTA and CDR2 FQGTGA. It was genomic DNA that served as the template for profiling TCR beta VDJ and CDR3. TCRdb reanalysed the reads using MiXCR and keeps one entry per CDR3 protein. The data show some 190,000 distinct CDR3 sequences, with about half seen just once and approximately 2.9% held by the top ten. The TCR comes from a human donor in good health. The source material was sorted CD4+, CD8+, or CD8+CD57+ T cells (not recorded which) from PBMCs. This chain links TRBV7-3 with TRBJ1-6, with D maybe TRBD1 (5 bases). The CDR3 here is CASSFRGGMGSPLHF. The CDR3 nucleotides are TGTGCCAGCAGCTTCCGTGGGGGAATGGGTTCACCCCTCCACTTT.